The clone carrying this TCR beta chain was observed a few times. This sample is drawn from a study of early T cells in non-severe SARS-CoV-2 infection. Unmatched junction bases numbered 3, after V lost 1 base and J lost 4 bases. The V gene's germline CDR1 is MGHRA and CDR2 YSYEKL. This CDR3 is built from 15 residues. Using its own MiXCR run on the 5' RACE reads, TCRdb lists one record per CDR3 protein. The data hold tens of thousands of distinct CDR3 sequences, with 10% to 15% observed a single time. The rearrangement uses TRBV4-1 and TRBJ1-3; 8 bases fit TRBD1. Specimen: whole blood. This receptor was taken from an adult who was a healthcare worker with PCR-confirmed SARS-CoV-2 infection or an uninfected control (not recorded which). The CDR3 bases are TGCGCCAGCAGCCAAGCAAGACAGGGGGGAAACACCATATATTTT. The encoded protein is CASSQARQGGNTIYF.